This T cell receptor (beta chain) was recorded in a study of blood T cell repertoires in COVID-19. The data were produced by immunoSEQ multiplex PCR, yet TCRdb's version contains in-frame clones alone and is incomplete. The sample includes about 240,000 clones, around 89% of them seen just once. Germline CDR1 and CDR2: SGDLS and YYNGEE. This CDR3 is built from 14 residues. Germline trimming cut 4 bases from V and 2 bases from J; bases unmatched to any gene: 6. The sequence was obtained from a woman aged 25 to 45 who had recovered from COVID-19. The V gene is TRBV9, the J gene TRBJ2-7; 7 nucleotides agree with TRBD1. The sequenced sample consisted of PBMCs or T cells enriched from blood (not recorded which). Here the CDR3 DNA reads TGTGCCAGCAGCCCGACAGGGAGTACCTACGAGCAGTACTTC. It yields the protein CASSPTGSTYEQYF.